This T cell receptor (beta chain) was documented in a study of blood T cell repertoires in COVID-19. About this clone itself: The sample has other DNA sequences that encode this CDR3 too.

Germline V gene lookup returns CDR1 SGHDT and CDR2 YYEEEE. The CDR3 sequence is 13 residues long. V lost 4 bases, J lost 1 base, and 8 bases lay in between. The protocol was immunoSEQ multiplex PCR, while the TCRdb copy is restricted to in-frame clones and leaves out a portion. This table holds over 350,000 clones, roughly 88% found once. What was sequenced was peripheral blood. The chain employs TRBV5-6 and TRBJ1-1; no firm D call. The receptor was derived from a woman aged 30 to 39 with active or convalescent COVID-19. CDR3: CASSPAANTEAFF. The CDR3 coding sequence is TGTGCCAGCAGCCCTGCGGCGAACACTGAAGCTTTCTTT. The whole variable domain, filled in from reference TRBV5-6 and TRBJ1-1, reads DAGVTQSPTHLIKTRGQQVTLRCSPKSGHDTVSWYQQALGQGPQFIFQYYEEEERQRGNFPDRFSGHQFPNYSSELNVNALLLGDSALYLCASSPAANTEAFFGQGTRLTVV.